A single sample is the source of the 27 T cell receptor beta chains below, sequenced in a study of T cell clusters in autoimmune cytopenias. Approximately 40,000 genome equivalents of blood DNA were amplified for TRB. TRB was amplified by touch-down multiplex PCR, primer pools A and B combined. Following a re-call of the multiplex PCR reads, TCRdb has one entry per CDR3 protein and lacks DNA. Here the sample table reports roughly 12,000 distinct CDR3 sequences. The sample taken for sequencing was peripheral blood. The receptors were gathered from a human donor with an autoimmune cytopenia or autoimmune hepatitis (not recorded which).

V gene TRBV19 combines with J gene TRBJ1-2; there is no DNA to check the TCRdb D call of TRBD1. This CDR3 region has 13 residues. Germline CDR1 and CDR2: LNHDA and SQIVND (reference sequence). Here the CDR3 reads CASSRDRGYGYTF.

The chain links TRBV19 to TRBJ1-6. Per germline, CDR1 LNHDA and CDR2 SQIVND (reference sequence). The CDR3 sequence is 14 residues long. Here the CDR3 reads CASSFGTANSPLHF.

The chain links TRBV27 to TRBJ2-7; TCRdb's D gene call, TRBD2, goes unchecked for lack of DNA. The germline CDR1 and CDR2 sequences are MNHEY and SMNVEV (reference sequence). This CDR3 spans 15 amino acids. CDR3 residues: CASSFVSSAAYEQYF.

The chain joins TRBV15 to TRBJ1-5. This CDR3 comprises 14 residues. Germline lookup yields CDR1 LNHNV and CDR2 YYDKDF (reference sequence). CDR3 sequence reads: CATSRGDGDQPQHF.

V gene TRBV5-5 combines with J gene TRBJ2-3; TCRdb's D call, TRBD2, is unchecked because there is no DNA. The CDR3 is 14 amino acids. Germline V CDR1 and CDR2: SGHKS, YYEKEE (reference sequence). Here the CDR3 reads CASRTSPGFDTQYF.

This chain connects TRBV30 to TRBJ1-1; lacking DNA, the TRBD1 call made by TCRdb goes unchecked. The CDR3 covers 13 residues. Germline V gene lookup returns CDR1 GTSNPN and CDR2 SVGIG (reference sequence). The chain's CDR3 is CAWSVGSGAEAFF.

J is TRBJ2-3 and V is TRBV5-6; the TRBD2 assignment by TCRdb is unverifiable without DNA. CDR1 and CDR2 (germline): SGHDT, YYEEEE. CDR3 size: 14 residues. This chain's CDR3 is CASSLASGGDTQYF.

This rearrangement joins TRBV18 to TRBJ2-7; TCRdb proposes TRBD2, but this gene call is untestable without DNA. Germline CDR1 is KGHSH and CDR2 is LQKENI. The CDR3 sequence is 15 residues long. CDR3 amino acids: CASSLLAGRDGEQYF.

This clonotype is identified as medium-sized from frequency. This chain links TRBV19 with TRBJ2-5; TCRdb's D gene call, TRBD1, goes unchecked for lack of DNA. The CDR3 extends over 16 amino acids. Germline-derived CDR1 and CDR2 are LNHDA and SQIVND (reference sequence). The CDR3: CASSMTDQGFWETQYF. Full variable domain (outside the CDR3, taken from reference TRBV19 and TRBJ2-5): DGGITQSPKYLFRKEGQNVTLSCEQNLNHDAMYWYRQDPGQGLRLIYYSQIVNDFQKGDIAEGYSVSREKKESFPLTVTSAQKNPTAFYLCASSMTDQGFWETQYFGPGTRLLVL.

V and J are TRBV5-5 and TRBJ2-7. Germline-derived CDR1 and CDR2 are SGHKS and YYEKEE (reference sequence). This CDR3 has 14 residues. The CDR3 sequence: CASSYDSGMGEQYF.

V is TRBV11-1 and J is TRBJ2-5; checking the TCRdb D call of TRBD1 is not possible without DNA. The germline CDR1 and CDR2 sequences are SGHAT and FQDESV (reference sequence). The CDR3 is 13 residues long. CDR3: CASSPRPQETQYF. Combining the CDR3 with reference TRBV11-1 and TRBJ2-5 gives the whole variable domain EAEVAQSPRYKITEKSQAVAFWCDPISGHATLYWYRQILGQGPELLVQFQDESVVDDSQLPKDRFSAERLKGVDSTLKIQPAELGDSAMYLCASSPRPQETQYFGPGTRLLVL.

J is TRBJ1-3 and V is TRBV30. The CDR3 spans 13 residues. Germline loops: CDR1 GTSNPN, CDR2 SVGIG (reference sequence). This CDR3 is CAWSSRFGNTIYF.

The chain links TRBV5-5 to TRBJ2-1. CDR1 and CDR2 (germline): SGHKS, YYEKEE (reference sequence). This CDR3 contains 14 residues. The CDR3 loop is CASSCGSRVDEQFF. Looking up the rest from reference TRBV5-5 and TRBJ2-1 gives the full variable domain: DAGVTQSPTHLIKTRGQQVTLRCSPISGHKSVSWYQQVLGQGPQFIFQYYEKEERGRGNFPDRFSARQFPNYSSELNVNALLLGDSALYLCASSCGSRVDEQFFGPGTRLTVL.

The rearrangement links TRBV6-5 to TRBJ1-1; TCRdb's D call of TRBD1 is untestable without DNA. The germline V gene has CDR1 MNHEY and CDR2 SVGAGI. The CDR3 consists of 12 residues. CDR3 sequence: CASSEVVRGAFF.

The chain is built from TRBV6-5 and TRBJ1-6. Germline V gene sequence: CDR1 MNHEY, CDR2 SVGAGI. The CDR3 totals 14 residues. Here the CDR3 reads CASSPGSYNSPLHF.

The chain is built from TRBV13 and TRBJ2-1; lacking DNA, the TRBD2 call made by TCRdb goes unchecked. Germline V lookup: CDR1 PRHDT, CDR2 FYEKMQ (reference sequence). CDR3 length: 17 amino acids. CDR3: CASSLVTSGYSYNEQFF.

This chain connects TRBV6-5 to TRBJ2-5. This CDR3 has 13 residues. Germline assignment: CDR1 MNHEY and CDR2 SVGAGI. The CDR3 here is CASSYGNQETQYF.

The gene calls are TRBV19 and TRBJ2-7. Germline loops: CDR1 LNHDA, CDR2 SQIVND (reference sequence). This CDR3 has 12 residues. This CDR3 reads CASSITAGEQYF.

This chain connects TRBV13 to TRBJ1-3; the TCRdb D gene call, TRBD1, has no DNA to confirm it. CDR1 and CDR2 (germline): PRHDT, FYEKMQ (reference sequence). The CDR3 totals 16 residues. The CDR3: CASSSHRQRSGNTIYF.

This chain joins TRBV6-1 and TRBJ1-2; the D call from TCRdb, TRBD1, cannot be confirmed without DNA. In germline, CDR1 is MNHNS, CDR2 SASEGT. The length of the CDR3 is 13 residues. The CDR3 reads CASSDRGGYGYTF.

This CDR3 is CAISERPSGVITGELFF. The V gene is TRBV10-3, the J gene TRBJ2-2; TCRdb lists TRBD2, though no DNA is available to test this call. CDR3 length equals 17 residues. In germline, CDR1 is ENHRY, CDR2 SYGVKD.

The gene calls are TRBV6-5 and TRBJ2-7. Germline CDR1 and CDR2: MNHEY and SVGAGI. The CDR3 runs to 16 residues. This CDR3 is CASSYSIAGAPYEQYF.

Considering frequency, this clonotype is medium-sized. V gene TRBV6-1 combines with J gene TRBJ2-5; no DNA is available, so the TRBD2 call from TCRdb remains unchecked. The length of the CDR3 is 15 residues. From germline, CDR1 is MNHNS and CDR2 SASEGT. CDR3 region: CASSDRRRAQETQYF.

The J gene is TRBJ1-3, the V gene TRBV2; TCRdb outputs TRBD1, but without DNA this stays unchecked. Germline assignment: CDR1 SNHLY and CDR2 FYNNEI. This CDR3 spans 16 amino acids. The chain's CDR3 is CASSPPPTGAGNTIYF.

The chain links TRBV5-1 to TRBJ2-3; TCRdb's D call of TRBD1 is untestable without DNA. The CDR3 is made up of 15 amino acids. Germline loops: CDR1 SGHRS, CDR2 YFSETQ. The CDR3 loop reads CASSLGGDGTDTQYF.

Considering frequency, this clonotype is medium-sized. The CDR3 is CSAPLAGGSEQFF. V usage is TRBV29-1 and J usage is TRBJ2-1; absent DNA, TCRdb's TRBD2 call cannot be checked. CDR1 is SQVTM and CDR2 is ANQGSEA in the germline V gene. The CDR3 is made up of 13 amino acids.

This rearrangement joins TRBV15 to TRBJ2-7; the D call from TCRdb, TRBD1, cannot be confirmed without DNA. From germline, CDR1 is LNHNV and CDR2 YYDKDF (reference sequence). The CDR3 consists of 16 residues. CDR3 sequence reads: CATSRDAATGFYEQYF.